This is a list of T cell receptor beta chains from one sample in a study of T cell changes during pregnancy in multiple sclerosis. TCRdb's copy holds only in-frame clones and misses some; the assay was immunoSEQ multiplex PCR. The data show 40,000 to 55,000 clones, less than 90% seen once. Sequences were derived from CD4+ T cells from peripheral blood mononuclear cells, sampled in the first trimester of pregnancy. The receptors shown here come from a female donor with multiple sclerosis, enrolled in a pregnancy study. CDR3s include the opening cysteine and the closing phenylalanine or tryptophan. A D gene is named only where the DNA matches it firmly. Clone size is not always given. Where it is, it says once, few, many or a class for expanded clones.

NA	NA	15	TRBV19	TRBJ1-2	CASPPTVKSNYGYTF	TGTGCTTCGCCCCCGACAGTCAAGAGTAACTATGGCTACACCTTC
NA	NA	18	TRBV11-3	TRBJ2-1	CASSLGASTGVLYNEQFF	TGTGCCAGCAGCTTAGGGGCTTCGACGGGGGTCCTCTACAATGAGCAGTTCTTC
TRBD2	NA	15	TRBV7-3	TRBJ2-3	CASSLFAGGTDTQYF	TGTGCCAGCAGCTTATTTGCGGGAGGCACAGATACGCAGTATTTT
NA	once	15	TRBV4-2	TRBJ2-7	CASSPQDSLVDEQYF	TGTGCCAGCAGCCCCCAGGACAGTTTAGTAGACGAGCAGTACTTC
TRBD1	once	16	TRBV13	TRBJ2-7	CASSSFGTGSSYEQYF	TGTGCCAGCAGCTCTTTTGGGACAGGGAGCTCCTACGAGCAGTACTTC
TRBD2	once	16	TRBV9	TRBJ2-1	CASSVASTSGSTEQFF	TGTGCCAGCAGCGTAGCCTCGACTAGCGGGAGTACTGAGCAGTTCTTC
NA	NA	17	TRBV18	TRBJ2-4	CASSPVGPGLAKNIQYF	TGTGCCAGCTCACCGGTCGGGCCCGGACTAGCCAAAAACATTCAGTACTTC
TRBD1	NA	14	TRBV6-1	TRBJ1-5	CASSETGGGQPQHF	TGTGCCAGCAGTGAAACAGGGGGTGGTCAGCCCCAGCATTTT
TRBD1	NA	14	TRBV19	TRBJ1-2	CASSTLGQLHGYTF	TGTGCCAGTAGTACCCTGGGACAGTTGCATGGCTACACCTTC
TRBD1	NA	14	TRBV19	TRBJ1-2	CASSMRQGQDGYTF	TGTGCCAGTAGTATGAGACAGGGGCAGGATGGCTACACCTTC
TRBD2	NA	18	TRBV4-3	TRBJ2-1	CASSQDIPSSSGRGEQFF	TGCGCCAGCAGCCAAGATATCCCAAGTAGTAGCGGGAGGGGTGAGCAGTTCTTC
TRBD2	NA	16	TRBV4-2	TRBJ2-5	CASRHWGGVSQETQYF	TGTGCCAGCAGGCATTGGGGGGGAGTTAGCCAAGAGACCCAGTACTTC
TRBD1	NA	13	TRBV6-1	TRBJ2-7	CASRWTGPYEQYF	TGTGCCAGCAGGTGGACAGGACCTTACGAGCAGTACTTC
NA	NA	11	TRBV29-1	TRBJ1-1	CSGADWTEAFF	TGTTCAGGGGCGGATTGGACTGAAGCTTTCTTT
NA	NA	13	TRBV29-1	TRBJ1-5	CSVFVHGDQPQHF	TGCAGCGTTTTTGTCCACGGGGATCAGCCCCAGCATTTT
TRBD1	few	14	TRBV6-5	TRBJ1-1	CASRQQGRNTEAFF	TGTGCCAGCAGACAACAGGGGCGTAACACTGAAGCTTTCTTT
TRBD1	NA	15	TRBV6-1	TRBJ1-3	CASSTGTGSGNTIYF	TGTGCCAGCAGTACCGGGACAGGCTCTGGAAACACCATATATTTT
NA	few	14	TRBV28	TRBJ2-2	CASSLAGAIGELFF	TGTGCCAGCAGTTTAGCAGGGGCGATCGGGGAGCTGTTTTTT
TRBD2	NA	15	TRBV4-2	TRBJ2-7	CASSRLAGATYEQYF	TGTGCCAGCAGCCGACTAGCGGGAGCGACCTACGAGCAGTACTTC
TRBD2	NA	16	TRBV6-1	TRBJ2-3	CASSAVAGGGTDTQYF	TGTGCCAGCAGTGCCGTAGCGGGAGGGGGGACAGATACGCAGTATTTT
NA	NA	15	TRBV6-5	TRBJ1-5	CASSPQGTSNQPQHF	TGTGCCAGCAGTCCTCAGGGGACGAGCAATCAGCCCCAGCATTTT
NA	NA	16	TRBV7-2	TRBJ2-5	CASSSTGRGGQETQYF	TGTGCCAGCAGCTCCACAGGGAGAGGGGGTCAAGAGACCCAGTACTTC
NA	NA	15	TRBV28	TRBJ2-7	CASSGAGTQFYEQYF	TGTGCCAGCAGTGGGGCCGGGACTCAATTCTACGAGCAGTACTTC
TRBD2	NA	15	TRBV10-2	TRBJ2-7	CASSVVLAGWGEQYF	TGCGCCAGCAGTGTAGTACTAGCGGGATGGGGGGAGCAGTACTTC
NA	NA	13	TRBV18	TRBJ2-2	CASRPGETGELFF	TGTGCCAGCCGCCCCGGGGAGACCGGGGAGCTGTTTTTT
NA	few	11	TRBV2	TRBJ2-1	CASSDPGEQFF	TGTGCCAGCAGTGATCCAGGGGAGCAGTTCTTC
NA	NA	14	TRBV5-1	TRBJ1-4	CASSLRSGAEKLFF	TGCGCCAGCAGCTTGAGGAGCGGGGCTGAAAAACTGTTTTTT
NA	NA	18	TRBV5-1	TRBJ2-2	CASSPAGVAWSNTGELFF	TGCGCCAGCAGCCCCGCCGGGGTCGCCTGGTCTAACACCGGGGAGCTGTTTTTT
TRBD1	NA	16	TRBV5-5	TRBJ1-5	CASSDRGRGSNQPQHF	TGTGCCAGCAGCGACAGGGGGCGCGGGAGCAATCAGCCCCAGCATTTT
NA	NA	12	TRBV6-1	TRBJ1-1	CASGRVGGTAFF	TGTGCCAGCGGTCGGGTGGGGGGAACTGCTTTCTTT
TRBD2	NA	14	TRBV9	TRBJ2-7	CASSPGGRVHEQYF	TGTGCCAGCAGCCCAGGCGGGAGGGTCCACGAGCAGTACTTC
NA	NA	11	TRBV7-9	TRBJ1-2	CASSVREGYTF	TGTGCCAGCAGCGTACGCGAAGGCTACACCTTC
NA	NA	16	TRBV7-9	TRBJ2-2	CASSLYVSSAPGELFF	TGTGCCAGCAGCTTATATGTCAGTTCTGCACCCGGGGAGCTGTTTTTT
NA	NA	19	TRBV27	TRBJ2-2	CASSLFTLHQGPETGELFF	TGTGCCAGCAGTTTATTCACCCTCCATCAGGGGCCAGAAACCGGGGAGCTGTTTTTT
NA	NA	14	TRBV7-2	TRBJ2-7	CASSLDWGVYEQYF	TGTGCCAGCAGCTTAGACTGGGGGGTCTACGAGCAGTACTTC
TRBD2	NA	16	TRBV4-1	TRBJ2-1	CASSQERLAGANEQFF	TGCGCCAGCAGCCAAGAAAGGTTAGCGGGAGCCAATGAGCAGTTCTTC
TRBD2	NA	18	TRBV4-2	TRBJ2-1	CASSQVGLAGDGPYEQFF	TGTGCCAGCAGCCAAGTTGGTCTAGCGGGAGACGGTCCCTATGAGCAGTTCTTC
NA	NA	14	TRBV28	TRBJ1-5	CASRASGGREPQHF	TGTGCCAGCAGGGCGTCGGGGGGCAGGGAGCCCCAGCATTTT
NA	NA	14	TRBV10-3	TRBJ2-5	CAISESTVGETQYF	TGTGCCATCAGTGAGTCGACAGTGGGGGAGACCCAGTACTTC
TRBD2	NA	15	TRBV29-1	TRBJ2-1	CSVRRRLAGDDEQFF	TGCAGCGTCCGGAGAAGACTAGCGGGAGATGATGAGCAGTTCTTC
TRBD2	NA	17	TRBV2	TRBJ2-7	CASSGLRGTSSSYEQYF	TGTGCCAGCAGTGGCCTGCGAGGGACTAGCAGCTCCTACGAGCAGTACTTC
NA	NA	16	TRBV4-1	TRBJ2-1	CASSQGLGPRHNEQFF	TGCGCCAGCAGCCAAGGACTGGGTCCCCGGCACAATGAGCAGTTCTTC
TRBD2	once	17	TRBV7-2	TRBJ2-3	CASSLAGPLAGTDTQYF	TGTGCCAGCAGCTTAGCGGGTCCACTAGCGGGCACAGATACGCAGTATTTT
NA	NA	21	TRBV6-1	TRBJ2-6	CASSEVQRVELNPSGANVLTF	TGTGCCAGCAGTGAAGTCCAGCGCGTGGAGTTGAACCCCTCTGGGGCCAACGTCCTGACTTTC
NA	NA	13	TRBV6-6	TRBJ2-3	CASSYLSGDTQYF	TGTGCCAGCAGTTACCTTAGCGGAGATACGCAGTATTTT
TRBD2	NA	14	TRBV28	TRBJ2-1	CAAATSGTYNEQFF	TGTGCCGCAGCTACTAGCGGAACGTACAATGAGCAGTTCTTC
NA	NA	14	TRBV7-3	TRBJ2-3	CASSLNPGTDTQYF	TGTGCCAGCAGCTTAAACCCAGGCACAGATACGCAGTATTTT
TRBD1	NA	14	TRBV29-1	TRBJ2-7	CSVVSGTVTYEQYF	TGCAGCGTTGTTTCCGGGACAGTCACCTACGAGCAGTACTTC
TRBD1	NA	14	TRBV11-2	TRBJ2-7	CASSLGQGPYEQYF	TGTGCCAGCAGCCTGGGACAGGGCCCATACGAGCAGTACTTC
NA	NA	13	TRBV11-2	TRBJ2-3	CASSLGARDTQYF	TGTGCCAGCAGCTTAGGAGCGCGGGATACGCAGTATTTT
NA	NA	14	TRBV7-6	TRBJ2-7	CASSLTDSTYEQYF	TGTGCCAGCAGCTTAACTGACAGTACCTACGAGCAGTACTTC
TRBD1	NA	15	TRBV18	TRBJ1-2	CASSPSGTGDYGYTF	TGTGCCAGCTCACCGTCCGGGACAGGAGACTATGGCTACACCTTC
TRBD1	NA	14	TRBV10-2	TRBJ2-7	CATGPTGASFEQYF	TGCGCCACCGGTCCGACAGGGGCTTCTTTCGAGCAGTACTTC
TRBD1	NA	13	TRBV29-1	TRBJ1-2	CSAWGQQSYGYTF	TGCAGCGCTTGGGGACAGCAATCCTATGGCTACACCTTC
TRBD1	NA	15	TRBV7-3	TRBJ2-3	CASSRQGENTDTQYF	TGTGCCAGCAGCAGACAGGGTGAAAACACAGATACGCAGTATTTT
TRBD2	NA	14	TRBV2	TRBJ2-1	CASRGLAGSYEQFF	TGTGCCAGCCGGGGACTAGCGGGTTCGTATGAGCAGTTCTTC